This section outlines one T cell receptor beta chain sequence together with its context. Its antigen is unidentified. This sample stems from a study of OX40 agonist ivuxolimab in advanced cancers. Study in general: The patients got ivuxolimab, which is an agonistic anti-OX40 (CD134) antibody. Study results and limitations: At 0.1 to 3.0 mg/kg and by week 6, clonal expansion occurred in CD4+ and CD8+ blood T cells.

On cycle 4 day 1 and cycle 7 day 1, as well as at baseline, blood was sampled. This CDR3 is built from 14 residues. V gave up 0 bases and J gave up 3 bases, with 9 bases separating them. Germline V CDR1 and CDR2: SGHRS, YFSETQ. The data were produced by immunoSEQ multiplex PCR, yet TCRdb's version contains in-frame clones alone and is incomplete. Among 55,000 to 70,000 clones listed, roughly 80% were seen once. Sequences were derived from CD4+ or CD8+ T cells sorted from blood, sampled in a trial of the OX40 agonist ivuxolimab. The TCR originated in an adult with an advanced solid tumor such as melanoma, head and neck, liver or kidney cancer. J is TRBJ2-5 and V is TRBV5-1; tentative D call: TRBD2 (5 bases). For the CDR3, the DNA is TGCGCCAGCAGCTTGGGTTGGCGGGAAGAGACCCAGTACTTC. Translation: CASSLGWREETQYF.